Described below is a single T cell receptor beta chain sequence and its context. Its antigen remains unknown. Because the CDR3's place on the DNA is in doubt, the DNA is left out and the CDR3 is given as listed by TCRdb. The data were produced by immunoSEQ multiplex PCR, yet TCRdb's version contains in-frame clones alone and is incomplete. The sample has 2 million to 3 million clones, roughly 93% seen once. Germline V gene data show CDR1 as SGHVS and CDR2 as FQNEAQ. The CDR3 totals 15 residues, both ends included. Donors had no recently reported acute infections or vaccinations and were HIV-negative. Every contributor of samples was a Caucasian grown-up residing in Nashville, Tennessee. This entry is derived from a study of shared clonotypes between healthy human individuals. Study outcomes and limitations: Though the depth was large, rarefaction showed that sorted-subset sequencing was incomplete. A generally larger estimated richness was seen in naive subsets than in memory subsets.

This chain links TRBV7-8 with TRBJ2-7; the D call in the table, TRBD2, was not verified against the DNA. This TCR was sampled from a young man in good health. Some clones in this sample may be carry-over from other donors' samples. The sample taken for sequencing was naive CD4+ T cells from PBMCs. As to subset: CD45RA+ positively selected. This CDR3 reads CASRPLQRGSYEQYF.